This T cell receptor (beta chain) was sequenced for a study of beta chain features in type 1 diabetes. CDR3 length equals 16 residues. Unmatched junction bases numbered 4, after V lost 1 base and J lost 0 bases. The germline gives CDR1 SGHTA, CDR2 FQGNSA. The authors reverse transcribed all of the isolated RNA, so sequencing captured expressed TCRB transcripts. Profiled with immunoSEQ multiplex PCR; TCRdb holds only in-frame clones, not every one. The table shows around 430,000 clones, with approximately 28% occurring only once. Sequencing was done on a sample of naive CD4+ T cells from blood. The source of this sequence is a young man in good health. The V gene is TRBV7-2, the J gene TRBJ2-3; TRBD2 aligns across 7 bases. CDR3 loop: CASSLGPSGSTDTQYF. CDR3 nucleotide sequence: TGTGCCAGCAGCTTAGGGCCTAGCGGTAGCACAGATACGCAGTATTTT.